The 30 T cell receptor beta chains presented below share a single source sample, sequenced in a study of T cell clonality in common variable immunodeficiency. Generated by immunoSEQ multiplex PCR, the TCRdb table keeps only in-frame clones and is missing some. The specimen has about 66,000 clones, none found just once. Sequenced: peripheral blood mononuclear cells. These receptors all come from a person aged 18-69 years in good health.

In this sample, this clone turned up many times. The read ends 3 residues early relative to the CDR3; the germline J gene fills the gap. V gene TRBV30 combines with J gene TRBJ2-1; a weak D match, TRBD2 (6 bases). Germline V gene lookup returns CDR1 GTSNPN and CDR2 SVGIG (reference sequence). V gave up 2 bases and J gave up 4 bases, with 15 bases separating them. The CDR3 length is 15 residues. CDR3 DNA (partial): TGTGCCTGGAGTCGAGCTGCGGGAAAGTACAATGAG. This sequence encodes CAWSRAAGKYNE. In full, the CDR3 reads CAWSRAAGKYNEQFF.

At least ten counts were recorded for this clone. The read gets to within 3 residues of the CDR3 end, and the germline J gene fills in the rest. The chain has TRBV2 and TRBJ2-2; a possible D gene is TRBD1 (8 bases). CDR1 is SNHLY, CDR2 FYNNEI, per germline. This CDR3 is 15 amino acids long. The V gene lost 7 bases and the J gene lost 5 bases, with 17 bases spanning the gap. The chain's CDR3 is CASIDYRGGTGELFF. CDR3 DNA (partial): TGTGCCAGCATCGACTACAGGGGGGGGACCGGGGAG.

This clone has ten or more counts. The CDR3 end is not reached by the read, which stops 3 residues before it; the germline J gene fills it in. The chain carries TRBV7-9 and TRBJ2-1, with D possibly being TRBD2 (6 bases). Germline V lookup: CDR1 SEHNR, CDR2 FQNEAQ (reference sequence). CDR3 length: 15 amino acids. V was trimmed by 5 bases and J by 5 bases, leaving 16 bases between them. The CDR3 is CASSAGLYPDNEQFF. The sequenced CDR3 bases are TGTGCCAGCAGCGCGGGGCTCTACCCCGACAATGAG. Complete variable domain (other parts from reference TRBV7-9 and TRBJ2-1): DTGVSQNPRHKITKRGQNVTFRCDPISEHNRLYWYRQTLGQGPEFLTYFQNEAQLEKSRLLSDRFSAERPKGSFSTLEIQRTEQGDSAMYLCASSAGLYPDNEQFFGPGTRLTVL.

There are many counts of this clone. The read falls 3 residues short of the CDR3 end, and the missing part is taken from the germline J gene. The V and J genes are TRBV10-3 and TRBJ2-7, with 9 bases identical to TRBD1. The CDR3 covers 13 residues. Germline V lookup: CDR1 ENHRY, CDR2 SYGVKD. V shed 6 bases and J 3 bases; nucleotides not matched to a gene: 3. CDR3: CAIRKGQGYEQYF. The DNA read from the CDR3 is TGTGCCATCAGGAAGGGACAGGGCTACGAG.

This clone was picked up many times. The CDR3 end lies 3 residues beyond the end of the read and is filled in from the germline J gene. The chain is built from TRBV27 and TRBJ2-7; possibly TRBD1 for D (5 bases). The V end lost 6 bases, the J end lost 6 bases, and 15 bases lay between the germline ends. Germline V gives CDR1 MNHEY, CDR2 SMNVEV (reference sequence). This CDR3 has 13 residues. The CDR3 region is CASRPRAGFEQYF. Partial CDR3 DNA: TGTGCCAGCAGGCCACGGGCAGGGTTCGAG.

This clone was observed many times. The CDR3 end is not reached by the read, which stops 3 residues before it; the germline J gene fills it in. The chain recombines TRBV5-4 with TRBJ2-7; possibly TRBD1 for D (6 bases). Germline CDR1 reads SGHNT; CDR2 reads YYREEE (reference sequence). The germline V and J ends were trimmed by 0 bases and 5 bases, with 9 bases remaining between them. The CDR3 extends over 13 amino acids. Here the CDR3 reads CASSLVGGNEQYF. The sequenced CDR3 bases are TGTGCCAGCAGCTTGGTAGGGGGAAACGAG.

This clone has a count of ten or more. Relative to the germline gene, one junction end is altered; a read error may explain this. The read is 3 residues too short to cover the CDR3 end, so that end is filled in from the germline J gene. The J gene is TRBJ2-2, the V gene TRBV4-2, with unresolved D. Germline loops: CDR1 LGHNA, CDR2 YNFKEQ. The CDR3 spans 14 residues. Partial CDR3 DNA: TGCGCCAGCAGCCAAGATCGGTACACCGGGGAG. It yields the protein CASSQDRYTGE. From start to end, the CDR3 is CASSQDRYTGELFF.

This clone was found many times. The read stops 3 residues short of the end of the CDR3; the missing end is completed from the germline J gene. This chain links TRBV20-1 with TRBJ2-1; 12 bases map to TRBD2. Germline CDR1 is DFQATT and CDR2 is SNEGSKA (reference sequence). The junction had 3 bases not matched to a gene; V was cut back by 6 bases and J by 3 bases. The CDR3 has 14 residues. The sequenced CDR3 bases are TGCAGTGCGTCTAGCGGGAGGGACTACAATGAG. Protein product: CSASSGRDYNE. The CDR3, in full, reads CSASSGRDYNEQFF.

This clone was seen repeatedly, ten times or more. Sequencing ends 3 residues short of the CDR3 end; the germline J gene provides the rest. The chain links TRBV29-1 to TRBJ1-5; 7 nucleotides match TRBD1. Germline CDR1 reads SQVTM; CDR2 reads ANQGSEA. V shed 6 bases, J shed 0 bases, and the junction held 23 bases outside the gene matches. The CDR3 is 20 amino acids. CDR3 bases read: TGCAGCGTGAAAAAACTGAGCGGGACAGATCACTCTTTTAGCAATCAGCCC. Translation gives CSVKKLSGTDHSFSNQP. In full, the CDR3 is CSVKKLSGTDHSFSNQPQHF.

The sample holds many counts of this clone. The read terminates 3 residues before the CDR3 end, so the remaining end is supplied by the germline J gene. The V gene is TRBV6-2 or TRBV6-3, the J gene TRBJ2-2; a weak D match, TRBD1 (5 bases). This CDR3 has 16 residues. Germline V gene sequence: CDR1 MNHEY, CDR2 SVGEGT. Trimming stripped 1 base from V and 6 bases from J, with 15 bases between. The DNA read from the CDR3 is TGTGCCAGCAGTTACTTGGGTAGGGGCCGCTCCGGGGAG. Protein: CASSYLGRGRSGE. The full-length CDR3 reads as CASSYLGRGRSGELFF.

With respect to this clone: The read falls 3 residues short of the CDR3 end, and the missing part is taken from the germline J gene. The J gene is TRBJ2-7, the V gene TRBV20-1, with D perhaps matching TRBD2 (5 bases). Between the trimmed V and J ends, which lost 3 bases and 2 bases, there was a span of 11 bases. Germline CDR1 DFQATT, CDR2 SNEGSKA (reference sequence). CDR3 size: 13 residues. CDR3 bases read: TGCAGTGCTAGCCCGACTACCACCTACGAG. This codes for CSASPTTTYE. The full-length CDR3 reads as CSASPTTTYEQYF.

There are many counts of this clone. The CDR3 is cut off 3 residues early in the read; its end comes from the germline J gene. The chain has TRBV5-1 and TRBJ2-5; TRBD1 matches 11 bases. The CDR3 is 13 amino acids. V shed 3 bases and J 5 bases; nucleotides not matched to a gene: 0. Germline lookup yields CDR1 SGHRS and CDR2 YFSETQ. CDR3 DNA, as far as it was read: TGCGCCAGCAGCTGGACAGGGGGCGAGACC. This gives the protein CASSWTGGET. In full, the CDR3 reads CASSWTGGETQYF.

This clone was seen repeatedly, ten times or more. The read falls 3 residues short of the CDR3 end, and the missing part is taken from the germline J gene. V and J are TRBV2 and TRBJ2-1; 15 positions agree with TRBD2. V dropped 6 bases and J dropped 9; count of bases not matched to a gene: 3. Per germline, CDR1 SNHLY and CDR2 FYNNEI. This CDR3 comprises 14 residues. The CDR3 bases that were read are TGTGCCAGCAGCCGGACTAGCGGGAGGGGTGAG. It translates to CASSRTSGRGE. The full CDR3 reads CASSRTSGRGEQFF. The full variable domain, with the rest looked up from reference TRBV2 and TRBJ2-1, is EPEVTQTPSHQVTQMGQEVILRCVPISNHLYFYWYRQILGQKVEFLVSFYNNEISEKSEIFDDQFSVERPDGSNFTLKIRSTKLEDSAMYFCASSRTSGRGEQFFGPGTRLTVL.

This clone was found many times. The chain's CDR3 is CAWSVRGGPSYEQYF. CDR3 DNA (partial): TGTGCCTGGAGTGTACGTGGCGGGCCCTCCTACGAG. The chain couples TRBV30 to TRBJ2-7; D is possibly TRBD2 (5 bases). The CDR3 end is not reached by the read, which stops 3 residues before it; the germline J gene fills it in. V lost 0 bases and J 0 bases, leaving 12 bases between the germline ends. The CDR3 is made up of 15 amino acids. The germline CDR1 and CDR2 sequences are GTSNPN and SVGIG (reference sequence).

This clone was found many times. The read comes to an end 3 residues before the CDR3 does, leaving the germline J gene to fill in the end. The chain joins TRBV30 to TRBJ2-1; 7 bases are shared with TRBD2. V shed 6 bases and J 7 bases; nucleotides not matched to a gene: 15. The germline gives CDR1 GTSNPN, CDR2 SVGIG (reference sequence). The CDR3 is made up of 15 amino acids. The sequenced CDR3 bases are TGTGCCTGCCGGTCAAAGCGGGATATGTGGAATGAG. Translation gives CACRSKRDMWNE. The full CDR3 sequence reads CACRSKRDMWNEQFF.

This clone has a count of ten or more. Read data end 3 residues before the CDR3 end; the end is taken from the germline J gene. The rearrangement links TRBV12-5 to TRBJ2-7; D gene uncertain. Trimming shortened V by 1 base and J by 6 bases, and 7 bases separated the two germline ends. The CDR3 sequence is 12 residues long. CDR1 is LGHNT and CDR2 is FRNRAP in the germline V gene. The part of the CDR3 DNA that was read is TGTGCTAGTGGTTTGGCCCATAGCGAG. As protein: CASGLAHSE. The CDR3 in full is CASGLAHSEQYF.

This clone was picked up many times. Read sequence stops 3 residues before the CDR3 end, and the germline J gene provides the missing end. The chain combines TRBV19 with TRBJ1-5; D not certain. The V end lost 1 base, the J end lost 6 bases, and 22 bases lay between the germline ends. The germline V gene encodes CDR1 LNHDA and CDR2 SQIVND (reference sequence). The CDR3 is made up of 18 amino acids. CDR3 DNA, as far as it was read: TGTGCCAGTAGTATAGGATTTTTCGGAGGGCCAGTGGGTCAGCCC. Encoded protein: CASSIGFFGGPVGQP. The full CDR3 protein reads CASSIGFFGGPVGQPQHF.

This clone was picked up many times. At one boundary the junction diverges from the germline segment, which might be a read error. The read falls 3 residues short of the CDR3 end, and the missing part is taken from the germline J gene. The rearrangement joins TRBV6-2 or TRBV6-3 to TRBJ2-2, with 10 bases lining up with TRBD2. The germline V gene has CDR1 MNHEY and CDR2 SVGEGT. There are 16 residues in the CDR3. Partial CDR3 DNA: TGTGCCAGCAGTTACCAGCGGGAGGGCCCCACCGAGGAG. Protein sequence: CASSYQREGPTEE. The whole CDR3 sequence is CASSYQREGPTEELFF.

This clone was found many times. The CDR3 spells CSVTTSGGTYEQYF. Incomplete CDR3 DNA: TGCAGCGTTACTACTAGCGGGGGAACCTACGAG. The chain carries TRBV29-1 and TRBJ2-7; 11 positions match TRBD2. The CDR3 goes on 3 residues after the read ends, and that part is filled in from the germline J gene. V shed 5 bases, J shed 2 bases, and the junction held 5 bases outside the gene matches. In germline, CDR1 is SQVTM, CDR2 ANQGSEA. This CDR3 is built from 14 residues.

In this sample, this clone turned up many times. Read data end 3 residues before the CDR3 end; the end is taken from the germline J gene. The rearrangement links TRBV4-1 to TRBJ1-2, with D possibly being TRBD1 (5 bases). Germline V lookup: CDR1 MGHRA, CDR2 YSYEKL. V gave up 0 bases and J gave up 5 bases, with 10 bases separating them. This CDR3 contains 14 residues. The CDR3 loop is CASSQDRVGYGYTF. CDR3 DNA (partial): TGCGCCAGCAGCCAAGACAGGGTTGGGTATGGC.

This clone was seen many times. The observed sequence ends 3 residues before the CDR3 terminus, with the missing tail filled in from the germline J gene. This chain links TRBV7-2 with TRBJ2-3; TRBD2 might be the D (6 bases). CDR1 is SGHTA, CDR2 FQGNSA, per germline. The CDR3 has 13 residues. Trimming removed 4 bases from V and 5 bases from J, with 10 bases in between. CDR3 protein: CASSSTRRDTQYF. The CDR3 DNA, read in part, is TGTGCCAGCAGCTCGACTAGGAGAGATACG.

This clone was counted many times. The sequenced CDR3 bases are TGCAGCGTTTTGCCTCACTATCTAGCGGGCCAGACTAGCACAGATACG. It yields the protein CSVLPHYLAGQTSTDT. The full CDR3 reads CSVLPHYLAGQTSTDTQYF. This chain links TRBV29-1 with TRBJ2-3, with 8 bases aligning to TRBD2. Coverage ceases 3 residues before the CDR3 finishes, and the germline J gene fills in the end. This CDR3 is 19 amino acids long. The germline V gene encodes CDR1 SQVTM and CDR2 ANQGSEA. Unmatched junction bases numbered 19, after V lost 5 bases and J lost 0 bases.

This clone appeared many times. The CDR3 end lies 3 residues beyond the end of the read and is filled in from the germline J gene. This sequence joins TRBV28 and TRBJ2-7; weak D call: TRBD2 (6 bases). Between the trimmed V and J ends, which lost 5 bases and 3 bases, there was a span of 14 bases. CDR1 and CDR2 from the germline V gene are MDHEN and SYDVKM. The CDR3 is 14 amino acids. CDR3 sequence reads: CASSLGTDIYEQYF. Partial CDR3 DNA: TGTGCCAGCAGTCTCGGGACTGACATCTACGAG.

The table lists this clone with many counts. With the read ending 3 residues before the CDR3 end, the germline J gene is used to fill in that end. V usage is TRBV2 and J usage is TRBJ1-1, with TRBD1 as a possible D gene (6 bases). CDR1 is SNHLY and CDR2 is FYNNEI in the germline V gene. V was clipped by 2 bases and J by 1 base, with 11 bases between them. The CDR3 covers 15 residues. Incomplete CDR3 DNA: TGTGCCAGCAGTGAAATGGGGGGGCGGAACACTGAA. Translating gives CASSEMGGRNTE. The full-length CDR3 reads as CASSEMGGRNTEAFF. Drawing the rest from reference TRBV2 and TRBJ1-1, the complete variable domain is EPEVTQTPSHQVTQMGQEVILRCVPISNHLYFYWYRQILGQKVEFLVSFYNNEISEKSEIFDDQFSVERPDGSNFTLKIRSTKLEDSAMYFCASSEMGGRNTEAFFGQGTRLTVV.

This clone was counted at least ten times. The read gets to within 3 residues of the CDR3 end, and the germline J gene fills in the rest. The chain employs TRBV20-1 and TRBJ2-7, with D uncertain. The CDR3 loop spans 15 amino acids. Germline V gives CDR1 DFQATT, CDR2 SNEGSKA (reference sequence). Trimming took off 2 bases at V and 1 base at J, with 15 bases between the two ends. CDR3 sequence: CSARSLDGVSYEQYF. CDR3 bases read: TGCAGTGCTAGAAGCCTAGATGGTGTATCCTACGAG.

This clone was detected many times. The read ends 3 residues early relative to the CDR3; the germline J gene fills the gap. The chain links TRBV7-9 to TRBJ1-1, with a weak D call TRBD1 (6 bases). The CDR3 is 15 amino acids. Per germline, CDR1 SEHNR and CDR2 FQNEAQ (reference sequence). Trimming shortened V by 2 bases and J by 4 bases, and 14 bases separated the two germline ends. Incomplete CDR3 DNA: TGTGCCAGCAGCTTATGGGGGGGCGCGGGCACTGAA. Protein sequence: CASSLWGGAGTE. The full-length CDR3 reads as CASSLWGGAGTEAFF.

The sample holds many counts of this clone. The CDR3 is cut off 3 residues early in the read; its end comes from the germline J gene. V is TRBV6-2 or TRBV6-3 and J is TRBJ1-5, with 9 bases fitting TRBD1. The CDR3 contains 14 residues. Germline V gene data show CDR1 as MNHEY and CDR2 as SVGEGT. V gave up 3 bases and J gave up 4 bases; unmatched junction bases: 1. The DNA read from the CDR3 is TGTGCCAGCAGTTATGGACAGGGGAATCAGCCC. Translated, it gives CASSYGQGNQP. The full CDR3 is CASSYGQGNQPQHF.

This clone has ten or more counts. Coverage ceases 3 residues before the CDR3 finishes, and the germline J gene fills in the end. The genes are TRBV20-1 and TRBJ1-2, with 10 bases lining up with TRBD1. Germline trimming cut 3 bases from V and 7 bases from J; bases unmatched to any gene: 5. The CDR3 is 13 amino acids. The germline CDR1 and CDR2 sequences are DFQATT and SNEGSKA (reference sequence). CDR3 DNA (partial): TGCAGTGCTAGGCGACAGGGGGCGGGTGGC. Translation gives CSARRQGAGG. In full, the CDR3 reads CSARRQGAGGYTF.

This clone appeared many times. Sequencing ends 3 residues short of the CDR3 end; the germline J gene provides the rest. The V and J genes are TRBV4-1 and TRBJ2-1; 8 bases are shared with TRBD2. V trimming: 3 bases; J trimming: 5 bases; junction bases outside the gene matches: 9. This CDR3 has 16 residues. Germline V lookup: CDR1 MGHRA, CDR2 YSYEKL. CDR3 residues: CASSHSLADQNNEQFF. The part of the CDR3 DNA that was read is TGCGCCAGCAGCCATTCACTAGCGGACCAAAACAATGAG.

This clone was picked up many times. The sequence runs out 3 residues before the end of the CDR3; the remainder is reconstructed from the germline J gene. This chain links TRBV30 with TRBJ1-3; D is possibly TRBD1 (6 bases). The germline V and J ends were trimmed by 2 bases and 0 bases, with 14 bases remaining between them. The CDR3 loop spans 16 amino acids. Per the germline V gene, CDR1 is GTSNPN and CDR2 is SVGIG (reference sequence). CDR3 in amino acids: CAWSRYRTDSGNTIYF. Incomplete CDR3 DNA: TGTGCCTGGAGTAGGTATCGGACAGACTCTGGAAACACC.